This TCR beta chain was obtained from a study of PD-1 blockade in classical Hodgkin lymphoma. Overall study findings and caveats: By cycle point C4D1, TCR diversity had risen significantly in CD4+ cells (but not CD8+ cells). The drivers behind the repertoire differences, possibly disease activity or prior therapy, remain undefined. Complete responders' diversity at baseline resembled that of newly diagnosed patients.

The CDR3 is 15 amino acids. Germline CDR1 reads LGHNA; CDR2 reads YNFKEQ. V dropped 4 bases and J dropped 1; count of bases not matched to a gene: 5. Generated by immunoSEQ multiplex PCR, the TCRdb table keeps only in-frame clones and is missing some. The repertoire has 20,000 to 25,000 clones, 60% to 80% of them found once; the top ten carry about a fifth. Documented time point: cycle 4 day 1 (C4D1), after five to seven weeks of nivolumab. Every patient experienced relapse after autologous stem cell transplantation, and brentuximab vedotin exposure varied. Note on this clone: Its specificity is unknown.

The chain couples TRBV4-2 to TRBJ2-3; TRBD2 matches at 7 bases. The receptor comes from a human donor with classical Hodgkin lymphoma. Sequencing used peripheral blood mononuclear cells (PBMCs), obtained before the fourth cycle of nivolumab. The CDR3 DNA is TGTGCCAGCAGCCCCAGCGGGATGGGCACAGATACGCAGTATTTT. Protein product: CASSPSGMGTDTQYF.